The clone carrying this TCR beta chain was observed many times. TCRdb used MiXCR to reprocess the 5' RACE reads, holding one entry per CDR3 protein. Of about 35,000 distinct CDR3 sequences detected, about 4.7% appear once; the ten largest clones hold approximately 8%. This entry comes from a study of early T cells in non-severe SARS-CoV-2 infection. This clonotype was sampled from an adult who was a healthcare worker with PCR-confirmed SARS-CoV-2 infection or an uninfected control (not recorded which). The sequenced material came from whole blood.

DNA of the CDR3: TGTGCCAGCAGCTCGACTAGCGGGGTGAACACCGGGGAGCTGTTTTTT. Encoded protein: CASSSTSGVNTGELFF. V and J are TRBV5-4 and TRBJ2-2; 11 nucleotides agree with TRBD2. The CDR3 length is 16 residues. Trimming removed 3 bases from V and 1 base from J; junction bases left unmatched: 2. Germline V gene data show CDR1 as SGHNT and CDR2 as YYREEE (reference sequence).